This T cell receptor (beta chain) originates from a study of CD8+ T cells in alopecia areata. Broader study findings: The study found higher clonality in lesional than normal scalp, especially in alopecia totalis/universalis. In scalp and blood during tofacitinib, many expanded lesional clones persisted. Expanded CD8+ clones among the top 100, and scalp clonality, were significantly decreased by tofacitinib.

Notes on this clone: The antigen is undetermined.

Treatment: oral pan-JAK inhibitor, 5-10 mg twice daily. TCR sequencing used cDNA made by reverse transcription of extracted RNA. Profiling relied on immunoSEQ multiplex PCR, and the TCRdb table lists in-frame clones only, not all of them. The sample includes 150,000 to 200,000 clones, under 80% of them seen just once. This sequence was found in a human donor with alopecia areata. The sequences come from CD4+ T cells sorted from blood, collected around week 49, from a patient treated with tofacitinib.

As DNA, the CDR3 is TGTGCCAGCAGTTCGGTCGGGACTAGTAGGGGAGGGGCCTCCTACAATGAGCAGTTCTTC. As protein: CASSSVGTSRGGASYNEQFF. The chain joins TRBV27 to TRBJ2-1; TRBD2 agrees at 8 bases. The CDR3 covers 20 residues. Germline V lookup: CDR1 MNHEY, CDR2 SMNVEV (reference sequence). V lost 4 bases to trimming and J lost 0 bases; unmatched junction nucleotides: 17.